The entry below gives a single T cell receptor (beta chain) sequence along with its context. What it binds is not known. The record originates from a study of cytomegalovirus exposure and HLA in healthy donors. Study-wide results and caveats: Among the sequence variants, a highly shared cluster was likely an artifact of sequencing. In vitro confirmation showed three CMV-associated chains to be CMV antigen specific. Data from an earlier analysis indicated that most TCR beta V segments were productive either about 87% or about 30% of the time.

With V trimmed by 7 bases and J by 2 bases, 4 bases remained unmatched. In germline, CDR1 is MNHEY, CDR2 SVGAGI. This CDR3 is built from 13 residues. The PCR ran on 60 Vbeta and 13 Jbeta primers. TCRdb's copy holds only in-frame clones and misses some; the assay was immunoSEQ multiplex PCR. The profile shows fewer than 250,000 clones, over 65% of them singletons. Specimen: PBMCs. The chain combines TRBV6-5 with TRBJ1-2; 7 bases agree with TRBD1. The receptor comes from a man between 18 and 35 years old in good health and CMV-seronegative. CDR3 sequence reads: CASTPTGNYGYTF. CDR3 DNA sequence: TGTGCCAGCACTCCGACAGGGAACTATGGCTACACCTTC.